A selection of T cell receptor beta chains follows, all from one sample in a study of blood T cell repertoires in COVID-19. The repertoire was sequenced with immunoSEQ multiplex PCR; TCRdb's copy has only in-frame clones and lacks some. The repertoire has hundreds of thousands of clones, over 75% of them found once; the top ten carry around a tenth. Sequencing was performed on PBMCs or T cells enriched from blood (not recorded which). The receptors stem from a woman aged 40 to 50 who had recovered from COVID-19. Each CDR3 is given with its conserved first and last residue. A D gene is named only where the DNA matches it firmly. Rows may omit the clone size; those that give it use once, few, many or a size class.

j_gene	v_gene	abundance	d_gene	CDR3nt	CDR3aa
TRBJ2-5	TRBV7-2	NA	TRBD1	TGTGCCAGCAGCCTAGAGGGACAGGGGCTGGAGACCCAGTACTTC	CASSLEGQGLETQYF
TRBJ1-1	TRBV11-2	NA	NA	TGTGCCAGCACCTCGGGGGGACGTGAAGCTTTCTTT	CASTSGGREAFF
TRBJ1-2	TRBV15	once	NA	TGTGCCACCAGCCCTCTTAGTGTAATTAACTATGGCTACACCTTC	CATSPLSVINYGYTF
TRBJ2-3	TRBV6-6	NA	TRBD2	TGTGCCAGCAGTCTAGCGGGACGCACAGATACGCAGTATTTT	CASSLAGRTDTQYF
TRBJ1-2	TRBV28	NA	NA	TGTGCCAGCAGTTTGTTATTGGGAGTGCGGGGGGGCTACACCTTC	CASSLLLGVRGGYTF
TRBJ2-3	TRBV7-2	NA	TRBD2	TGTGCCAGCACCGACTATGGACTAGCGGGAGTAGTCAGCACAGATACGCAGTATTTT	CASTDYGLAGVVSTDTQYF
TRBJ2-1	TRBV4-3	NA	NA	TGCGCCAGCAGCCAAGAGGGGGCAGGGAAGGGCAATGAGCAGTTCTTC	CASSQEGAGKGNEQFF
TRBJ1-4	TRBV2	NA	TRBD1	TGTGCCAGCAGTGATGGGGGGACAGCTAATGAAAAACTGTTTTTT	CASSDGGTANEKLFF
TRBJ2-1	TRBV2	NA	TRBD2	TGTGCCAGCAGTGTGGACGGGAGGGCCGTAAATGAGCAGTTCTTC	CASSVDGRAVNEQFF
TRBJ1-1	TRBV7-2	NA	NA	TGTGCCAGCAGCTTAGCGGCACCTTACACTGAAGCTTTCTTT	CASSLAAPYTEAFF
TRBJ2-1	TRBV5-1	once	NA	TGCGCCAGCAGCTTGGAAGGGGCTGAGACCGAGCAGTTCTTC	CASSLEGAETEQFF
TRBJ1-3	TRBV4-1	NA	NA	TGCGCCAGCAGCCAAGATCCCAGGGAAACCGCCCTCGTCTCCACCATATATTTT	CASSQDPRETALVSTIYF
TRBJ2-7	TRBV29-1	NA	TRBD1	TGCAGCGGTCTCCGGGACAGGGGCTACGAGCAGTACTTC	CSGLRDRGYEQYF
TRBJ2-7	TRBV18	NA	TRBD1	TGTGCCAGCTCAACTTCGACAGGGTTCCACGAGCAGTACTTC	CASSTSTGFHEQYF
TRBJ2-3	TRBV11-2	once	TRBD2	TGTGCCAGCAGCTTAGGAGCTAGCGGGTACACAGATACGCAGTATTTT	CASSLGASGYTDTQYF
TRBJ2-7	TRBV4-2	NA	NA	TGTGCCAGCAGCCAAGATAGGTCACTAGTTTCCTACGAGCAGTACTTC	CASSQDRSLVSYEQYF
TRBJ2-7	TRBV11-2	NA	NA	TGTGCCAGCCGCCCTCGGATTGCCTGGAGCTCCTACGAGCAGTACTTC	CASRPRIAWSSYEQYF
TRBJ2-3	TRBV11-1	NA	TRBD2	TGTGCCAGCAGCTTTCTAGCGGGGTCCACAGATACGCAGTATTTT	CASSFLAGSTDTQYF
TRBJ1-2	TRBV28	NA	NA	TGTGCCACCCCGACAGCCGATGGGTATGGCTACACCTTC	CATPTADGYGYTF
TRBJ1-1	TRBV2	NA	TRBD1	TGTGCCAGCAGGACACCGGGAAGGGGGCTTCCTGAAGCTTTCTTT	CASRTPGRGLPEAFF
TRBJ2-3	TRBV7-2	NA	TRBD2	TGTGCCAGCAGCTTGGGAATAGCGGGGTCAGGGTCAGATACGCAGTATTTT	CASSLGIAGSGSDTQYF
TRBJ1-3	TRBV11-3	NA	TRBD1	TGTGCCAGCAGCTTACGGGACAGGGTAATAAACACCATATATTTT	CASSLRDRVINTIYF
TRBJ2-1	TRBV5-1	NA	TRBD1	TGCGCCAGCAGTGCGAGACAGGGGGCGGGGAATGAGCAGTTCTTC	CASSARQGAGNEQFF
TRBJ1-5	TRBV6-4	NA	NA	TGTGCCAGCCCCGGACTTTATTATAGCAATCAGCCCCAGCATTTT	CASPGLYYSNQPQHF
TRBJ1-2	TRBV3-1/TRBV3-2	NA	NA	TGTGCCAGCAGCCACCTGGGACTGCTAAGGAATTATGGCTACACCTTC	CASSHLGLLRNYGYTF
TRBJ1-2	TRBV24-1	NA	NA	TGTGCCACCAGTGATTTATCGACACCAGGATTTGGGGGCTACACCTTC	CATSDLSTPGFGGYTF
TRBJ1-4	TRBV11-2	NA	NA	TGTGCCAGAACAGGGCCGGTTGAAAAACTGTTTTTT	CARTGPVEKLFF
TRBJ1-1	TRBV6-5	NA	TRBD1	TGTGCCAGCAGTTATGCGGTGGACAGGGGATCGGATGAAGCTTTCTTT	CASSYAVDRGSDEAFF
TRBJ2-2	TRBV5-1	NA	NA	TGCGCCAGCAGCTTGCTTTCGACCGGGGAGCTGTTTTTT	CASSLLSTGELFF
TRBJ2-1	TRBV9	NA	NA	TGTGCCAGCAGCGTAGGAGGACTATTGGGGTTGAGTGAGCAGTTCTTC	CASSVGGLLGLSEQFF
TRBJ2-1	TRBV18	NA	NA	TGTGCCAGCTCACCACGCGATAATGAGCAGTTCTTC	CASSPRDNEQFF
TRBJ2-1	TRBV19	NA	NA	TGTGCCAGTACCCATACAGGTCCTCGCTATGAGCAGTTCTTC	CASTHTGPRYEQFF
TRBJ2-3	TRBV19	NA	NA	TGTGCCAGTAGTATACAACTAACCACAGATACGCAGTATTTT	CASSIQLTTDTQYF
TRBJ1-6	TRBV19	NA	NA	TGTGCCAGTAGTTCCCCTATCCACTTT	CASSSPIHF
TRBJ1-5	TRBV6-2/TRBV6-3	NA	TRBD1	TGTGCCAGCAGTTACCCCCCCAGGGGGCTAAATCAGCCCCAGCATTTT	CASSYPPRGLNQPQHF
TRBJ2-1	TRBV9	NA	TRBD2	TGTGCCAGCAGCGCGGGCGGGACTAGGGTTTACAATGAGCAGTTCTTC	CASSAGGTRVYNEQFF
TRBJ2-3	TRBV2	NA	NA	TGTGCCAGCACCGGGATTAGAGCAGATACGCAGTATTTT	CASTGIRADTQYF
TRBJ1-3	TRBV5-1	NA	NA	TGCGCCAGCAGCTTGGAAGGGCGGGCAGGGGTTGGAAACACCATATATTTT	CASSLEGRAGVGNTIYF
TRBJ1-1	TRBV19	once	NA	TGTGCCAGTAGTATTGCAGGGTCGACTGAAGCTTTCTTT	CASSIAGSTEAFF
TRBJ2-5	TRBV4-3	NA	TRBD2	TGCGCCAGCAGCCGAGGACTAGCGGGGGGGGAGACCCAGTACTTC	CASSRGLAGGETQYF
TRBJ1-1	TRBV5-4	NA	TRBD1	TGTGCCAGCAGCTTGAAGACAGGGTGGACTGAAGCTTTCTTT	CASSLKTGWTEAFF
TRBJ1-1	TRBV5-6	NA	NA	TGTGCCAGCAGCTTGGATCCGAGGCGGACTGAAGCTTTCTTT	CASSLDPRRTEAFF
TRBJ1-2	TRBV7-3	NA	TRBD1	TGTGCCAGCAGCTTTACAGGGGGCACTGATGGCTACACCTTC	CASSFTGGTDGYTF
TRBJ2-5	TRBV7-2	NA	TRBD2	TGTGCCAGCAGCCGTAGCGGGGGGCTCCAAGAGACCCAGTACTTC	CASSRSGGLQETQYF
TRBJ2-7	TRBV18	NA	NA	TGTGCCAGCTCACCGGAATGGACAGCCGATTACGAGCAGTACTTC	CASSPEWTADYEQYF
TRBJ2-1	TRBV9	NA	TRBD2	TGTGCCAGCAGCGTAGCGGGAGGGTCTTTTTACAATGAGCAGTTCTTC	CASSVAGGSFYNEQFF
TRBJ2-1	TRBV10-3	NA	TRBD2	TGTGCCATCAGTGAGTCGGGACTAGCGGAATACAATGAGCAGTTCTTC	CAISESGLAEYNEQFF
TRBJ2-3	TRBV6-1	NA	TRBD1	TGTGCCAGCAGTGGGGGACAGTTTCGATCCCCCAGCACAGATACGCAGTATTTT	CASSGGQFRSPSTDTQYF
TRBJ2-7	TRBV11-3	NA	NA	TGTGCCAGCAGCTTAGGGCCCGAGCAGTACTTC	CASSLGPEQYF
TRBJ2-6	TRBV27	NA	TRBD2	TGTGCCAGCAGTCCCCGGGGACTAGCGGTTACTGGGGCCAACGTCCTGACTTTC	CASSPRGLAVTGANVLTF
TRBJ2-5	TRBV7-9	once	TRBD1	TGTGCCAGCAGCTTAGTGACAGGGTCGGAGACCCAGTACTTC	CASSLVTGSETQYF